Below, 19 T cell receptor beta chains from the same sample are listed, as sequenced in a study of CD8+CD57+ T cells in acquired aplastic anemia. In patients chosen for sequencing, flow cytometry had shown CD8+CD57+ cell expansion. Profiling that covered TCR beta VDJ and CDR3 relied on genomic DNA as its template. TCRdb re-called the reads through MiXCR, storing one row per CDR3 protein. The top ten hold more than 30% of the sample, which has about 160,000 distinct CDR3 sequences, about 50% seen once. The sample taken for sequencing was sorted CD4+, CD8+, or CD8+CD57+ T cells (not recorded which) from PBMCs. The receptors shown here come from a human donor with aplastic anemia.

This clonotype was detected many times. V usage is TRBV20-1 and J usage is TRBJ1-2; the match to TRBD1 covers 8 bases. CDR1 and CDR2 (germline): DFQATT, SNEGSKA (reference sequence). The junction had 10 bases not matched to a gene; V was cut back by 1 base and J by 3 bases. This CDR3 is built from 16 residues. CDR3 bases: TGCAGTGCTAGAGCCGCTCAGGGGGCGCGTGACTATGGCTACACCTTC. Its protein is CSARAAQGARDYGYTF.

This clonotype has a count of ten or more. The V call is TRBV9, the J call TRBJ2-5; 7 positions match TRBD2. V trimming: 0 bases; J trimming: 1 base; junction bases outside the gene matches: 9. Germline V gives CDR1 SGDLS, CDR2 YYNGEE. This CDR3 region has 17 residues. The CDR3 is CASSVGRLSGLQETQYF. DNA of the CDR3: TGTGCCAGCAGCGTAGGTAGGCTTAGCGGGCTCCAAGAGACCCAGTACTTC.

Turning to this clonotype: Being one base from a much bigger clone, this may be a read error. The CDR3 sequence is CASGNTGLLRGYTF. DNA for the CDR3: TGTGCCAGCGGCAATACAGGGTTACTACGGGGCTACACCTTC. The chain is built from TRBV7-9 and TRBJ1-2; tentative D call: TRBD1 (6 bases). The germline V gene encodes CDR1 SEHNR and CDR2 FQNEAQ (reference sequence). Trimming removed 8 bases at V and 8 bases at J, with 21 bases between. The CDR3 consists of 14 residues.

V is TRBV20-1 and J is TRBJ2-3; TRBD2 might be the D (5 bases). Germline CDR1 and CDR2: DFQATT and SNEGSKA (reference sequence). The CDR3 loop spans 13 amino acids. Between the trimmed V and J ends, which lost 6 bases and 0 bases, there was a span of 10 bases. CDR3 amino acids: CSAIGLSTDTQYF. The CDR3 nucleotides are TGCAGTGCGATCGGACTCAGCACAGATACGCAGTATTTT.

This clonotype was recorded at least ten times. This chain uses TRBV7-9 with TRBJ2-1; no definite D call. The CDR3 length is 13 residues. Between the trimmed V and J ends, which lost 4 bases and 5 bases, there was a span of 9 bases. The germline V gene has CDR1 SEHNR and CDR2 FQNEAQ (reference sequence). The chain's CDR3 is CASSSPLDNEQFF. The CDR3 nucleotides are TGTGCCAGCAGCTCACCATTAGACAATGAGCAGTTCTTC.

The chain employs TRBV20-1 and TRBJ2-7, with TRBD2 matching over 8 bases. V lost 5 bases and J lost 4; bases outside the gene matches: 10. Germline assignment: CDR1 DFQATT and CDR2 SNEGSKA (reference sequence). This CDR3 spans 14 amino acids. The CDR3: CSACPTSGRYEQYF. DNA of the CDR3: TGCAGTGCTTGCCCCACTAGCGGCCGGTACGAGCAGTACTTC.

The V and J genes are TRBV2 and TRBJ2-1; unclear D gene. The CDR3 spans 13 residues. The germline V gene has CDR1 SNHLY and CDR2 FYNNEI. The V gene lost 2 bases and the J gene lost 8 bases, with 10 bases spanning the gap. Here the CDR3 DNA reads TGTGCCAGCAGTGAAATCACTCCCCATGAGCAGTTCTTC. This translates into CASSEITPHEQFF. Variable domain in full (rest from reference TRBV2 and TRBJ2-1): EPEVTQTPSHQVTQMGQEVILRCVPISNHLYFYWYRQILGQKVEFLVSFYNNEISEKSEIFDDQFSVERPDGSNFTLKIRSTKLEDSAMYFCASSEITPHEQFFGPGTRLTVL.

The genes are TRBV27 and TRBJ2-2; tentative D call: TRBD1 (6 bases). The ends were cut back, 3 bases at V and 7 bases at J, with 12 bases in the middle. CDR1 and CDR2 (germline): MNHEY, SMNVEV (reference sequence). This CDR3 has 14 amino acids. The CDR3 here is CASSFTGTRGELFF. For the CDR3, the DNA is TGTGCCAGCAGTTTCACAGGGACCCGCGGGGAGCTGTTTTTT.

This chain uses TRBV10-1 with TRBJ2-7; 9 nucleotides line up with TRBD1. Per germline, CDR1 WNHNN and CDR2 SYGVQD (reference sequence). J lost 2 bases, V lost 2 bases, and 16 bases had no gene match. The CDR3 contains 19 residues. The CDR3 spells CASSEGDRESPNGAYEQYF. The CDR3, as DNA: TGCGCCAGCAGTGAGGGGGACAGGGAGTCACCCAACGGGGCCTACGAGCAGTACTTC.

This chain uses TRBV5-1 with TRBJ2-7; D remains unclear. Germline CDR1 and CDR2: SGHRS and YFSETQ. Trimming pared 4 bases from V and 6 bases from J, leaving 20 bases between. This CDR3 contains 15 residues. The CDR3 is CASSPVAHGVGEQYF. CDR3 nucleotides: TGCGCCAGCAGCCCCGTGGCCCACGGTGTAGGCGAGCAGTACTTC.

V usage is TRBV7-2 and J usage is TRBJ2-7, with 7 bases aligning to TRBD2. The CDR3 runs 15 residues. With 1 base clipped from V and 2 bases from J, the junction kept 5 bases outside the gene matches. Germline loops: CDR1 SGHTA, CDR2 FQGNSA. The CDR3 protein is CASSLGRRGTYEQYF. CDR3 DNA: TGTGCCAGCAGCTTAGGGCGGCGGGGGACCTACGAGCAGTACTTC.

This clonotype occurred many times. The V call is TRBV2, the J call TRBJ2-1, with a weak D call TRBD2 (5 bases). V lost 6 bases, J lost 5 bases, and 17 bases lay in between. The CDR3 loop spans 15 amino acids. Germline CDR1 and CDR2: SNHLY and FYNNEI. The CDR3 region is CASSETMGGDNEQFF. In DNA, the CDR3 is TGTGCCAGCAGCGAGACTATGGGTGGAGACAATGAGCAGTTCTTC.

In this sample, this clonotype turned up many times. The chain joins TRBV6-2 or TRBV6-3 to TRBJ2-7; 7 positions agree with TRBD1. The CDR3 totals 12 residues. Germline V gene lookup returns CDR1 MNHEY and CDR2 SVGEGT. The V segment lost 10 bases and the J segment 3 bases; nucleotides outside the gene matches: 6. Written as DNA, the CDR3 is TGTGCCACCCGGGACAGATTCTACGAGCAGTACTTC. Translation gives CATRDRFYEQYF.

The V gene is TRBV10-3, the J gene TRBJ1-3, with D possibly TRBD1 on 5 matching bases. The CDR3 consists of 15 residues. Trimming pared 7 bases from V and 8 bases from J, leaving 21 bases between. Germline V gene data show CDR1 as ENHRY and CDR2 as SYGVKD. DNA of the CDR3: TGTGCCATCACCGATATTGCTGACAGTGCGGACACCATATATTTT. Its translation is CAITDIADSADTIYF.

The chain joins TRBV10-3 to TRBJ2-3, with 11 bases lining up with TRBD2. Germline V lookup: CDR1 ENHRY, CDR2 SYGVKD. The CDR3 consists of 16 residues. V lost 10 bases to trimming and J lost 2 bases; unmatched junction nucleotides: 11. The CDR3 nucleotides are TGTGCCAGCCACTCCGGACTAGCGGGCATCACAGATACGCAGTATTTT. This codes for CASHSGLAGITDTQYF.

This clonotype was seen ten or more times. The rearrangement joins TRBV4-1 to TRBJ1-5; TRBD1 matches 9 bases. Looked up from germline, CDR1 is MGHRA and CDR2 is YSYEKL. After removal of 0 bases from V and 7 bases from J, the junction contained 4 bases not matched to a gene. The CDR3 consists of 15 residues. The CDR3 is CASSQDPTGGQPQHF. The CDR3, as DNA: TGCGCCAGCAGCCAAGACCCCACAGGGGGCCAGCCCCAGCATTTT.

This clonotype showed up just a few times. J is TRBJ2-6 and V is TRBV6-5; D unclear. Trimming pared 2 bases from V and 1 base from J, leaving 9 bases between. Per the germline V gene, CDR1 is MNHEY and CDR2 is SVGAGI. The CDR3 totals 16 residues. The CDR3 spells CASSYRENSGANVLTF. CDR3 nucleotide sequence: TGTGCCAGCAGTTACAGGGAAAATTCTGGGGCCAACGTCCTGACTTTC.

This clonotype occurred many times. The chain is built from TRBV20-1 and TRBJ1-1; D remains unclear. In germline, CDR1 is DFQATT, CDR2 SNEGSKA (reference sequence). V lost 3 bases to trimming and J lost 2 bases, with 13 bases between them. This CDR3 is 14 amino acids long. CDR3 nucleotide sequence: TGCAGTGCTAGGTCCGTCCAGGAAAACACTGAAGCTTTCTTT. The encoded protein is CSARSVQENTEAFF.

This clonotype occurred many times. V usage is TRBV7-2 and J usage is TRBJ2-7; TRBD2 matches 7 bases. The CDR3 covers 14 residues. The germline gives CDR1 SGHTA, CDR2 FQGNSA. Trimming removed 6 bases from V and 1 base from J; junction bases left unmatched: 6. CDR3 amino acids: CASRRLADSYEQYF. The DNA for the CDR3 is TGTGCCAGCAGGAGACTAGCTGATTCCTACGAGCAGTACTTC.